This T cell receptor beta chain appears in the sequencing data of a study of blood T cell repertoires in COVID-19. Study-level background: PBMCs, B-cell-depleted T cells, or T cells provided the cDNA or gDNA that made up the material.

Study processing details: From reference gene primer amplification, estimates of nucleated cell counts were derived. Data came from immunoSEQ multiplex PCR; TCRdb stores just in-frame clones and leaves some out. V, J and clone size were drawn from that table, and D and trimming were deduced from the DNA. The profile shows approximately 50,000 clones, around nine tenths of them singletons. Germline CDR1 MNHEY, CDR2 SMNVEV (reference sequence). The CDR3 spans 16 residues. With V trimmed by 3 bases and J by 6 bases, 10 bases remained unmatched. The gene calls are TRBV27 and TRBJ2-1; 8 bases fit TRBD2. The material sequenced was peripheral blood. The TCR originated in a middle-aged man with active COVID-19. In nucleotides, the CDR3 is TGTGCCAGCAGTTTTACGGTGGTAGCGGGAATCAATGAGCAGTTCTTC. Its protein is CASSFTVVAGINEQFF.